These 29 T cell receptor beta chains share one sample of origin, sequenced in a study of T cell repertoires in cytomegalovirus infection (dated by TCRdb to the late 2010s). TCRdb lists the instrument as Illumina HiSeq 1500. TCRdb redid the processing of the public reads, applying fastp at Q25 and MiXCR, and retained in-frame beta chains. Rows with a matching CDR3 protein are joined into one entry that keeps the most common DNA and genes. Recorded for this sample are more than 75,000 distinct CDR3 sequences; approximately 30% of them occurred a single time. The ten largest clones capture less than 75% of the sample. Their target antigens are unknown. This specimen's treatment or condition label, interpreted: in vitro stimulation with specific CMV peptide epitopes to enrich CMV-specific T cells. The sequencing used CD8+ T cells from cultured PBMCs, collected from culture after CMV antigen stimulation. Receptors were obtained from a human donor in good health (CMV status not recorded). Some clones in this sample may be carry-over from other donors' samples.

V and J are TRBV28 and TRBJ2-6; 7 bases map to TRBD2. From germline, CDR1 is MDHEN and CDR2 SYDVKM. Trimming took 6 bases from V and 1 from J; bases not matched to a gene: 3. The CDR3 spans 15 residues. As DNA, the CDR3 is TGTGCCAGCAGCCTTAGCGGGTCTGGGGCCAACGTCCTGACTTTC. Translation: CASSLSGSGANVLTF.

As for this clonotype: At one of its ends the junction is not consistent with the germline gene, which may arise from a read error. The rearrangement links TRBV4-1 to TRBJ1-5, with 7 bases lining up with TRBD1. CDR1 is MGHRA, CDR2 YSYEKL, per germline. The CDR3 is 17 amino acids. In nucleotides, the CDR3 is TGCGCCAGAAGCCAAGACGGGGGACTGCCAGGGGGGCAGCCCCAGCATTTT. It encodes CARSQDGGLPGGQPQHF.

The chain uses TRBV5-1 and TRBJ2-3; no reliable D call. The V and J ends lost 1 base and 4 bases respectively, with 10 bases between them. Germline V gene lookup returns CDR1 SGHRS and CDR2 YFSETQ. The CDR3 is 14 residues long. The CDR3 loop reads CASSLSSPSDTQYF. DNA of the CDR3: TGCGCCAGCAGCTTGAGTTCACCGTCAGATACGCAGTATTTT. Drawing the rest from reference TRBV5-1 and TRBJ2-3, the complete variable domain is KAGVTQTPRYLIKTRGQQVTLSCSPISGHRSVSWYQQTPGQGLQFLFEYFSETQRNKGNFPGRFSGRQFSNSRSEMNVSTLELGDSALYLCASSLSSPSDTQYFGPGTRLTVL.

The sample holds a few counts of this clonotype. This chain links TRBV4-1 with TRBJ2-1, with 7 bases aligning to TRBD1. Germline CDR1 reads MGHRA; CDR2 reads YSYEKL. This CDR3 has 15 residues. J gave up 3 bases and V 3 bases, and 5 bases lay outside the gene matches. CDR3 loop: CASSQTGMRYNEQFF. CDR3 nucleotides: TGCGCCAGCAGCCAGACAGGGATGCGCTACAATGAGCAGTTCTTC.

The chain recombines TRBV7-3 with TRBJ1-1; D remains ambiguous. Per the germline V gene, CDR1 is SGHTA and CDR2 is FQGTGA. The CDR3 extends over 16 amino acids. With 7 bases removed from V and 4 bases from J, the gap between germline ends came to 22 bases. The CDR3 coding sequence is TGTGCCAGCACCCCGTCCCCAGGTTCCGAAATCACTGAAGCTTTCTTT. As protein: CASTPSPGSEITEAFF.

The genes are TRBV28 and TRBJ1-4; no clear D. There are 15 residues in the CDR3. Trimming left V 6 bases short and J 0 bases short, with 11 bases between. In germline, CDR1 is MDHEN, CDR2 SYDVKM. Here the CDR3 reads CASSPGTTTNEKLFF. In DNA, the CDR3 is TGTGCCAGCAGCCCCGGTACTACAACTAATGAAAAACTGTTTTTT. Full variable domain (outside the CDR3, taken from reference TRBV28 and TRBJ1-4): DVKVTQSSRYLVKRTGEKVFLECVQDMDHENMFWYRQDPGLGLRLIYFSYDVKMKEKGDIPEGYSVSREKKERFSLILESASTNQTSMYLCASSPGTTTNEKLFFGSGTQLSVL.

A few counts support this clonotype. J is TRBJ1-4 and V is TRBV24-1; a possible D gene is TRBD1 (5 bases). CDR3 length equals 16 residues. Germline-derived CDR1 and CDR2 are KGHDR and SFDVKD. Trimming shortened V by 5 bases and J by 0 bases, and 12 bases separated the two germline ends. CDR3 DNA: TGTGCCACCAGTGCCGGGACTACATCAACTAATGAAAAACTGTTTTTT. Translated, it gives CATSAGTTSTNEKLFF.

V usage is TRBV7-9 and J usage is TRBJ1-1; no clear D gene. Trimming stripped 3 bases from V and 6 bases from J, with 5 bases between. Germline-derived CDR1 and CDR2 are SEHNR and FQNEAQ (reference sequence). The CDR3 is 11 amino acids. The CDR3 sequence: CASSLWPEAFF. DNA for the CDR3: TGTGCCAGCAGCTTGTGGCCTGAAGCTTTCTTT.

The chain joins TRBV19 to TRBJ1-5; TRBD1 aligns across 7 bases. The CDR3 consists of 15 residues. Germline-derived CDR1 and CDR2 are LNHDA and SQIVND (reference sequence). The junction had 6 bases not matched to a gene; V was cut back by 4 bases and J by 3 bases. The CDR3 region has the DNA TGTGCCAGTAGTACCGTGACAGGGTACAATCAGCCCCAGCATTTT. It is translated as CASSTVTGYNQPQHF.

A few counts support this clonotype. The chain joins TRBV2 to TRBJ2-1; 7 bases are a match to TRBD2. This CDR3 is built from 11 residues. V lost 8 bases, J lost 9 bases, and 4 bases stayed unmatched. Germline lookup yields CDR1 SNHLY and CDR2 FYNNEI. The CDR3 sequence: CASGGEAEQFF. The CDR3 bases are TGTGCCAGCGGGGGGGAGGCTGAGCAGTTCTTC.

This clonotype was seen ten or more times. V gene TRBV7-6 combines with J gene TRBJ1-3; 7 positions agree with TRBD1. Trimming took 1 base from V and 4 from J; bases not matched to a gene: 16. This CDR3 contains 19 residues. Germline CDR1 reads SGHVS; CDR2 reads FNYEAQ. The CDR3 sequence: CASSLGTGSLLSTGNTIYF. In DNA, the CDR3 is TGTGCCAGCAGCTTAGGGACAGGTTCCTTATTGTCGACCGGAAACACCATATATTTT.

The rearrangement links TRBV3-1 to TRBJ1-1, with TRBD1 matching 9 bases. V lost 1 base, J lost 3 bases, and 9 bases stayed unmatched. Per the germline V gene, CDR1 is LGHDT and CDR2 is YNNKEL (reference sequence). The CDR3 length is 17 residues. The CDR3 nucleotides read TGTGCCAGCAGCCAAGTGCTGGGACAGGGACGGGACACTGAAGCTTTCTTT. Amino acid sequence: CASSQVLGQGRDTEAFF.

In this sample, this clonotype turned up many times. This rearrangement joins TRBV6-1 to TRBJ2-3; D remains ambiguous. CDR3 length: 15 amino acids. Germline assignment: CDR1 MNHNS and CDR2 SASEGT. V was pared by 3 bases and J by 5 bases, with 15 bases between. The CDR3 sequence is CASSDSTWVEDTQYF. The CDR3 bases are TGTGCCAGCAGTGATAGTACCTGGGTAGAAGATACGCAGTATTTT.

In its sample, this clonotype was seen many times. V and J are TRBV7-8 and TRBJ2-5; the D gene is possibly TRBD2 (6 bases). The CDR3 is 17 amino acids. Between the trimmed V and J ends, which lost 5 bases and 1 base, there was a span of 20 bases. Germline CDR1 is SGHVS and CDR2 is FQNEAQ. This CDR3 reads CASSPPRPGLTQETQYF. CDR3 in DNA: TGTGCCAGCAGCCCCCCCCGCCCGGGACTGACCCAAGAGACCCAGTACTTC.

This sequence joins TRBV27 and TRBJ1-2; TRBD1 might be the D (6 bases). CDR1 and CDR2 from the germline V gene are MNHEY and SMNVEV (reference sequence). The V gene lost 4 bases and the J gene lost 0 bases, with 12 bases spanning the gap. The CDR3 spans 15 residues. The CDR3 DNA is TGTGCCAGCAGTTCATGGGACAACCCTAACTATGGCTACACCTTC. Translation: CASSSWDNPNYGYTF.

The CDR3 DNA follows: TGTGCCAGCAGCCAAGGAGGCATTAATGAGCAGTTCTTC. Translation: CASSQGGINEQFF. The chain carries TRBV7-8 and TRBJ2-1; tentative D call: TRBD2 (5 bases). The CDR3 runs to 13 residues. Trimming shortened V by 5 bases and J by 7 bases, and 12 bases separated the two germline ends. CDR1 and CDR2 (germline): SGHVS, FQNEAQ.

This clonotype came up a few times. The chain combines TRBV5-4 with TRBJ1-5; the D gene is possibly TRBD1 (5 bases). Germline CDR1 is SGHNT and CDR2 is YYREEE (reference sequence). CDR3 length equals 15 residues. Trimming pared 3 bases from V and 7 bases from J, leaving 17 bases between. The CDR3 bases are TGTGCCAGCAGCTCCGATCAGGGATCGGGGCAGCCCCAGCATTTT. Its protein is CASSSDQGSGQPQHF.

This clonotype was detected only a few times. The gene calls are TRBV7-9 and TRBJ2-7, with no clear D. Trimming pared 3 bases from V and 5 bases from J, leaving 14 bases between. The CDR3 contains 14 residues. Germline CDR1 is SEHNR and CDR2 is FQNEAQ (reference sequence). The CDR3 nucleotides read TGTGCCAGCAGCTTGACCCCCCGGGTGGACGAGCAGTACTTC. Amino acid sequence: CASSLTPRVDEQYF.

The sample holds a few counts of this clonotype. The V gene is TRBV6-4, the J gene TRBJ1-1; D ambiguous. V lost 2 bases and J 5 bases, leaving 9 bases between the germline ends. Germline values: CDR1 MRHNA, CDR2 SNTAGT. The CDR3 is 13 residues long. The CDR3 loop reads CASSDNIGTEAFF. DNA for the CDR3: TGTGCCAGCAGTGACAATATTGGTACTGAAGCTTTCTTT.

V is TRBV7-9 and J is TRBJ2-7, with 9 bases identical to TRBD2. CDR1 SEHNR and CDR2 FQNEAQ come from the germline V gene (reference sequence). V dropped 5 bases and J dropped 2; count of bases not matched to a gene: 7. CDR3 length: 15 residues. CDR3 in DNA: TGTGCCAGCAGCCCCGAGGCGGGGGGGACCTACGAGCAGTACTTC. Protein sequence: CASSPEAGGTYEQYF. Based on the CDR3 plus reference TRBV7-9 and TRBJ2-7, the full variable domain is DTGVSQNPRHKITKRGQNVTFRCDPISEHNRLYWYRQTLGQGPEFLTYFQNEAQLEKSRLLSDRFSAERPKGSFSTLEIQRTEQGDSAMYLCASSPEAGGTYEQYFGPGTRLTVT.

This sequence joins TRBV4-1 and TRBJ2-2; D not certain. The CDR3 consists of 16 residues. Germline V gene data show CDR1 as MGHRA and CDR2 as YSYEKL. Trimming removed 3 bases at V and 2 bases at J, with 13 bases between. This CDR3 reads CASSHRAGPNTGELFF. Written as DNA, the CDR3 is TGCGCCAGCAGCCATAGGGCAGGACCTAACACCGGGGAGCTGTTTTTT.

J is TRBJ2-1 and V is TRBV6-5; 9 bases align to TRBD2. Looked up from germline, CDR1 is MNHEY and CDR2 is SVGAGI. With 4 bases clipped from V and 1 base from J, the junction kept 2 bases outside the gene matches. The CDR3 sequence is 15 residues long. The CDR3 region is CASSSSGVSYNEQFF. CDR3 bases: TGTGCCAGCAGTTCTAGCGGGGTTTCCTACAATGAGCAGTTCTTC.

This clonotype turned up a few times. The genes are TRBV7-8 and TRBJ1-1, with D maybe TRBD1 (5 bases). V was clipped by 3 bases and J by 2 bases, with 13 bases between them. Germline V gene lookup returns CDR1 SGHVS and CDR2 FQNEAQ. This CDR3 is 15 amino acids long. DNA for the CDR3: TGTGCCAGCAGCTTCCCACAGGAGAAAAACACTGAAGCTTTCTTT. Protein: CASSFPQEKNTEAFF.

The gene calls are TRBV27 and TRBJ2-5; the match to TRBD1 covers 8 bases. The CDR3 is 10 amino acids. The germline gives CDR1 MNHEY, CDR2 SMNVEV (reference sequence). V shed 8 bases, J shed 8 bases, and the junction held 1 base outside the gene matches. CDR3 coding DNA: TGTGCCAGCGGACAGGGAACCCAGTACTTC. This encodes CASGQGTQYF.

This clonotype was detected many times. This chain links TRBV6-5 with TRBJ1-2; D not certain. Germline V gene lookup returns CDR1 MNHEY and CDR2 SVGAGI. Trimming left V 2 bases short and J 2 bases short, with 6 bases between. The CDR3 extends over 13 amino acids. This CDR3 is CASSYGTNYGYTF. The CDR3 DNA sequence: TGTGCCAGCAGTTACGGCACCAACTATGGCTACACCTTC.

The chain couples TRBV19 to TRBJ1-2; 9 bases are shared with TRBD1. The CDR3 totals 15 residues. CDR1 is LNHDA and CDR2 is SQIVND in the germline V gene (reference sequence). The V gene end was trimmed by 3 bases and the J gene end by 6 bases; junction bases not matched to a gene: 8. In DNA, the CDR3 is TGTGCCAGTAGTATCGTTAAACAGGGGGCGAATGGCTACACCTTC. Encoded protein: CASSIVKQGANGYTF.

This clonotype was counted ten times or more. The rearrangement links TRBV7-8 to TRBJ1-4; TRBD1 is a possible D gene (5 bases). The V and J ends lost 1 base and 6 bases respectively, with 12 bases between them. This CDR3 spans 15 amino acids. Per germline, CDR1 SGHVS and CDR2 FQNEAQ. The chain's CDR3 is CASSLEPRGDEKLFF. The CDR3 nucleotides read TGTGCCAGCAGCTTAGAACCTAGGGGAGATGAAAAACTGTTTTTT.

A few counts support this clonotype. CDR3: CASSNPGPGSQPQHF. Here the CDR3 DNA reads TGTGCCAGCAGCAACCCAGGCCCAGGGAGTCAGCCCCAGCATTTT. This chain links TRBV7-7 with TRBJ1-5; maybe TRBD1 (5 bases). The germline gives CDR1 SSHAT, CDR2 FNYEAQ (reference sequence). Trimming stripped 5 bases from V and 6 bases from J, with 17 bases between. This CDR3 spans 15 amino acids.

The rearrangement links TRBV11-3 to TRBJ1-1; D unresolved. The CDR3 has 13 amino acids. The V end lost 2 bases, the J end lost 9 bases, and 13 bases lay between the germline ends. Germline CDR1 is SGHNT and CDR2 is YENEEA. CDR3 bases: TGTGCCAGCAGCTTATATTTTGAAACCCAAGCTTTCTTT. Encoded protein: CASSLYFETQAFF.